This T cell receptor (beta chain) was obtained from a study of T cells in Graves' hyperthyroidism and ophthalmopathy. Overall study context: Peripheral blood draws took place at initial diagnosis, ahead of any treatment.

In regard to this clonotype: Antigen unknown.

Ophthalmopathy patients showed a Clinical Activity Score of at least 3, NOSPECS grade of at least 4 and duration under 3 months. Regions amplified from RNA transcripts were the TCR beta CDR3 regions. TCR CDR3 regions were first amplified by RT-PCR with HTBI primers. MiXCR, run by TCRdb on the multiplex PCR reads, gives a single entry per CDR3 protein. Of about 640,000 distinct CDR3 sequences in the sample, less than 25% were seen once. Germline-derived CDR1 and CDR2 are MNHNS and SASEGT. The CDR3 sequence is 14 residues long. Trimming pared 4 bases from V and 2 bases from J, leaving 12 bases between. Study results and caveats: Most clonotypes expanded in thyroid above 0.001 were likewise present in blood.

This sequence joins TRBV6-1 and TRBJ2-7, with no clear D. Sequenced: blood. This TCR was sampled from a man younger than 40 with Graves' ophthalmopathy. CDR3 region: CASSGWTVTYEQYF. CDR3 nucleotides: TGTGCCAGCAGTGGCTGGACGGTGACCTACGAGCAGTACTTC.